The next 29 T cell receptor beta chains were all read from a single sample in a study of blood T cell repertoires in COVID-19. Only in-frame clones appear in the TCRdb table, and some are missing; sequencing was by immunoSEQ multiplex PCR. The data hold 200,000 or so clones, with 80% to 90% observed a single time. Material for sequencing was peripheral blood. These receptor sequences come from a man aged 55 to 70 with acute or convalescent COVID-19.

J is TRBJ2-3 and V is TRBV4-2, with 11 bases matching TRBD1. The CDR3 length is 19 residues. Per germline, CDR1 LGHNA and CDR2 YNFKEQ. J was trimmed by 6 bases and V by 0 bases; bases with no gene match: 14. CDR3 region: CASSQDRTGGSMARDTQYF. DNA for the CDR3: TGTGCCAGCAGCCAAGATCGGACAGGGGGCAGTATGGCACGGGATACGCAGTATTTT.

The V call is TRBV12-5, the J call TRBJ2-5; TRBD2 is a possible D gene (5 bases). With 0 bases removed from V and 5 bases from J, the gap between germline ends came to 7 bases. Looked up from germline, CDR1 is LGHNT and CDR2 is FRNRAP. The CDR3 contains 13 residues. The CDR3 protein is CASGLVPGETQYF. The CDR3 nucleotides read TGTGCTAGTGGTTTGGTGCCGGGGGAGACCCAGTACTTC.

The V call is TRBV7-3, the J call TRBJ2-1; maybe TRBD1 (7 bases). V was shortened by 5 bases and J by 9 bases, with 14 bases between the two germline ends. Germline CDR1 and CDR2: SGHTA and FQGTGA. The CDR3 runs 13 residues. CDR3 nucleotide sequence: TGTGCCAGCAGCCCCCGGCAGGGGGGTGAGCAGTTCTTC. This translates into CASSPRQGGEQFF.

This clone was seen only a few times. At the DNA level, this CDR3 is encoded by other sequences in the same sample as well. The V call is TRBV5-1, the J call TRBJ2-7; TRBD1 agrees at 7 bases. This CDR3 comprises 14 residues. Germline V CDR1 and CDR2: SGHRS, YFSETQ. After removal of 0 bases from V and 3 bases from J, the junction contained 3 bases not matched to a gene. The CDR3 region is CASSLGQGFYEQYF. The CDR3 DNA follows: TGCGCCAGCAGCTTGGGACAGGGTTTCTACGAGCAGTACTTC.

This chain uses TRBV2 with TRBJ1-1; 8 bases are shared with TRBD1. This CDR3 has 13 residues. Germline V lookup: CDR1 SNHLY, CDR2 FYNNEI. Unmatched junction bases numbered 4, after V lost 6 bases and J lost 4 bases. CDR3 DNA sequence: TGTGCCAGCAGGGACAGGGCAGGCACTGAAGCTTTCTTT. Protein: CASRDRAGTEAFF.

The V and J genes are TRBV5-1 and TRBJ2-1; no clear D gene. Trimming took off 4 bases at V and 0 bases at J, with 11 bases between the two ends. CDR3 length: 15 amino acids. Germline CDR1 SGHRS, CDR2 YFSETQ. The CDR3 here is CASSSAESSYNEQFF. In DNA form, the CDR3 reads TGCGCCAGCAGCAGCGCGGAGAGCTCCTACAATGAGCAGTTCTTC.

The chain couples TRBV5-1 to TRBJ2-1; weak D call: TRBD1 (6 bases). Trimming removed 3 bases from V and 6 bases from J, with 13 bases in between. The CDR3 has 14 residues. CDR1 is SGHRS, CDR2 YFSETQ, per germline. CDR3 DNA sequence: TGCGCCAGCAGCTCGGGACAACTCATCAATGAGCAGTTCTTC. Protein product: CASSSGQLINEQFF. The complete variable domain, with remaining parts taken from reference TRBV5-1 and TRBJ2-1, reads KAGVTQTPRYLIKTRGQQVTLSCSPISGHRSVSWYQQTPGQGLQFLFEYFSETQRNKGNFPGRFSGRQFSNSRSEMNVSTLELGDSALYLCASSSGQLINEQFFGPGTRLTVL.

This clone appeared once. The rearrangement uses TRBV19 and TRBJ2-5, with D unresolved. Trimming removed 4 bases at V and 4 bases at J, with 16 bases between. This CDR3 is 15 amino acids long. Germline V gene data show CDR1 as LNHDA and CDR2 as SQIVND (reference sequence). CDR3 nucleotides: TGTGCCAGTAGTACCCAGACTGTATCTCGAGAGACCCAGTACTTC. It is translated as CASSTQTVSRETQYF.

This chain connects TRBV21-1 to TRBJ1-3. TRBV21-1 is classified as a pseudogene. The CDR3 contains 16 residues. The CDR3 here is CANGHRGDYSGNTIYF. CDR3 coding DNA: TGTGCCAATGGACATCGGGGGGACTACTCTGGAAACACCATATATTTT.

This clone was counted between two and nine times. The V gene is TRBV28, the J gene TRBJ1-2; the D is unclear. Germline V gene lookup returns CDR1 MDHEN and CDR2 SYDVKM. V was shortened by 7 bases and J by 5 bases, with 14 bases between the two germline ends. The CDR3 consists of 13 residues. The CDR3 DNA is TGTGCCAGCACCGACACGGGGTGGTATGGCTACACCTTC. This sequence encodes CASTDTGWYGYTF.

This clone appeared once. J is TRBJ2-1 and V is TRBV28; 9 bases map to TRBD1. J gave up 15 bases and V 4 bases, and 16 bases lay outside the gene matches. Per germline, CDR1 MDHEN and CDR2 SYDVKM. CDR3 length: 15 residues. CDR3 amino acids: CASSSGVAGQGAAFF. CDR3 DNA sequence: TGTGCCAGCAGTTCAGGGGTGGCGGGACAGGGTGCGGCGTTCTTC.

This sequence joins TRBV24-1 and TRBJ2-1; 10 nucleotides agree with TRBD2. Trimming removed 6 bases from V and 7 bases from J; junction bases left unmatched: 8. Germline V gene lookup returns CDR1 KGHDR and CDR2 SFDVKD. The CDR3 sequence is 15 residues long. The CDR3 loop reads CATSQAGGPGNEQFF. CDR3 nucleotide sequence: TGTGCCACCAGTCAAGCGGGAGGGCCAGGGAATGAGCAGTTCTTC.

The chain couples TRBV29-1 to TRBJ2-1, with 8 positions matching TRBD2. Germline lookup yields CDR1 SQVTM and CDR2 ANQGSEA. The CDR3 sequence is 19 residues long. V was clipped by 6 bases and J by 4 bases; unmatched bases: 23. CDR3 sequence reads: CSVGGGPTERRRRYNEQFF. CDR3 in DNA: TGCAGCGTCGGGGGGGGGCCCACGGAGCGGAGGAGGCGGTACAATGAGCAGTTCTTC.

This chain connects TRBV18 to TRBJ1-1; 7 bases align to TRBD1. The CDR3 contains 14 residues. Looked up from germline, CDR1 is KGHSH and CDR2 is LQKENI. Trimming removed 2 bases from V and 3 bases from J; junction bases left unmatched: 3. The CDR3 DNA follows: TGTGCCAGCTCACCAGGGACAGCGTACACTGAAGCTTTCTTT. Its protein is CASSPGTAYTEAFF.

The rearrangement joins TRBV7-9 to TRBJ1-1, with D hard to call. There are 15 residues in the CDR3. V was trimmed by 0 bases and J by 0 bases, leaving 8 bases between them. Germline V lookup: CDR1 SEHNR, CDR2 FQNEAQ (reference sequence). This CDR3 is CASSLATTLNTEAFF. DNA of the CDR3: TGTGCCAGCAGCTTAGCGACTACTCTGAACACTGAAGCTTTCTTT.

This chain links TRBV12-3 or TRBV12-4 with TRBJ2-5; D is ambiguous. This CDR3 has 13 amino acids. Trimming left V 2 bases short and J 1 base short, with 5 bases between. The CDR3: CASSLFSQETQYF. DNA of the CDR3: TGTGCCAGCAGTTTATTCTCCCAAGAGACCCAGTACTTC.

The chain links TRBV3-1 (or the pseudogene TRBV3-2) to TRBJ2-3; unclear D gene. V was pared by 3 bases and J by 0 bases, with 7 bases between. Germline lookup yields CDR1 LGHDT and CDR2 YNNKEL (reference sequence). This CDR3 is 14 amino acids long. CDR3 sequence: CASSQSPSTDTQYF. DNA for the CDR3: TGTGCCAGCAGCCAGAGTCCTAGCACAGATACGCAGTATTTT.

The chain uses TRBV3-1 (or the pseudogene TRBV3-2) and TRBJ1-2; no clear D. The CDR3 runs to 13 residues. CDR1 is LGHDT, CDR2 YNNKEL, per germline (reference sequence). V lost 0 bases to trimming and J lost 8 bases, with 10 bases between them. CDR3 nucleotides: TGTGCCAGCAGCCAAGAGACCCGCGGCGGCTACACCTTC. This translates into CASSQETRGGYTF.

J is TRBJ2-7 and V is TRBV30, with D possibly matching TRBD2 (7 bases). The V end lost 0 bases, the J end lost 5 bases, and 11 bases lay between the germline ends. This CDR3 has 13 amino acids. Germline CDR1 is GTSNPN and CDR2 is SVGIG (reference sequence). CDR3 sequence reads: CAWSVTGGHEQYF. The CDR3 coding sequence is TGTGCCTGGAGTGTCACGGGGGGCCACGAGCAGTACTTC. The full variable domain, with the rest looked up from reference TRBV30 and TRBJ2-7, is SQTIHQWPATLVQPVGSPLSLECTVEGTSNPNLYWYRQAAGRGLQLLFYSVGIGQISSEVPQNLSASRPQDRQFILSSKKLLLSDSGFYLCAWSVTGGHEQYFGPGTRLTVT.

This clone showed up just a few times. The V gene is TRBV18, the J gene TRBJ1-2, with a tentative D call TRBD1 (6 bases). Germline lookup yields CDR1 KGHSH and CDR2 LQKENI. V lost 6 bases and J lost 3, with 14 bases in between. The CDR3 has 14 amino acids. The CDR3 protein is CASSRQGTHYGYTF. CDR3 in DNA: TGTGCCAGCTCCCGCCAGGGGACCCACTATGGCTACACCTTC.

J is TRBJ2-1 and V is TRBV6-2 or TRBV6-3, with TRBD2 as a possible D gene (6 bases). V lost 2 bases, J lost 3 bases, and 14 bases lay in between. CDR1 MNHEY and CDR2 SVGEGT come from the germline V gene. This CDR3 is 16 amino acids long. The CDR3 nucleotides read TGTGCCAGCAGTTACCCCATGGGGCGGGACTACAATGAGCAGTTCTTC. This sequence encodes CASSYPMGRDYNEQFF.

The chain links TRBV19 to TRBJ2-1; a possible D gene is TRBD2 (5 bases). The V end was cut by 5 bases, the J end by 4 bases, with 18 bases between. Germline V gene sequence: CDR1 LNHDA, CDR2 SQIVND (reference sequence). This CDR3 contains 16 residues. CDR3 sequence: CASSWSERDSYNEQFF. CDR3 in DNA: TGTGCCAGTAGTTGGAGCGAGAGGGATTCTTACAATGAGCAGTTCTTC.

The rearrangement uses TRBV5-6 and TRBJ2-1; TRBD2 aligns across 7 bases. CDR3 length: 16 residues. V lost 2 bases, J lost 3 bases, and 8 bases stayed unmatched. Per the germline V gene, CDR1 is SGHDT and CDR2 is YYEEEE. CDR3 coding DNA: TGTGCCAGCAGCTTTCGTAGTAGCGGGCTCTACAATGAGCAGTTCTTC. It encodes CASSFRSSGLYNEQFF.

The sample holds one count of this clone. This sequence joins TRBV3-1 (or the pseudogene TRBV3-2) and TRBJ2-1, with D uncertain. The CDR3 covers 15 residues. In germline, CDR1 is LGHDT, CDR2 YNNKEL (reference sequence). With 2 bases removed from V and 0 bases from J, the gap between germline ends came to 8 bases. The CDR3 nucleotides read TGTGCCAGCAGCCAATTCCGGAGCTCCTACAATGAGCAGTTCTTC. This translates into CASSQFRSSYNEQFF.

This clone was detected only once. The chain links TRBV28 to TRBJ1-2, with D unclear. The CDR3 consists of 13 residues. V was cut by 5 bases and J by 7 bases, with 14 bases left in between. The germline CDR1 and CDR2 sequences are MDHEN and SYDVKM. This CDR3 reads CASSPPSRAGYTF. In DNA form, the CDR3 reads TGTGCCAGCAGTCCCCCCTCTAGAGCTGGCTACACCTTC.

This clone was picked up one time. The V call is TRBV6-5, the J call TRBJ2-7, with TRBD1 as a possible D gene (5 bases). Germline V gene data show CDR1 as MNHEY and CDR2 as SVGAGI. Trimming cost V 7 bases and J 4 bases, with 14 bases left between them. The CDR3 has 13 amino acids. CDR3 DNA sequence: TGTGCCAGCAAGCAGGGTCCCCTTTACGAGCAGTACTTC. Translated, it gives CASKQGPLYEQYF.

V usage is TRBV18 and J usage is TRBJ2-1; 11 positions agree with TRBD2. CDR1 and CDR2 from the germline V gene are KGHSH and LQKENI. The length of the CDR3 is 16 residues. The V gene end was trimmed by 3 bases and the J gene end by 8 bases; junction bases not matched to a gene: 9. The CDR3 protein is CASSPLAGGPGDEQFF. CDR3 nucleotide sequence: TGTGCCAGCTCACCCTTAGCGGGAGGGCCTGGAGATGAGCAGTTCTTC.

The rearrangement uses TRBV9 and TRBJ2-1; D perhaps matches TRBD2 (6 bases). Germline CDR1 reads SGDLS; CDR2 reads YYNGEE. The V gene lost 2 bases and the J gene lost 2 bases, with 8 bases spanning the gap. The CDR3 length is 14 residues. Written as DNA, the CDR3 is TGTGCCAGCAGCGTGGGGGAGGCCTACAATGAGCAGTTCTTC. This sequence encodes CASSVGEAYNEQFF.

The chain carries TRBV28 and TRBJ2-7; tentatively, D is TRBD2 (7 bases). Germline V gives CDR1 MDHEN, CDR2 SYDVKM. This CDR3 region has 13 residues. Trimming shortened V by 3 bases and J by 6 bases, and 12 bases separated the two germline ends. The CDR3 region is CASSFGGASEQYF. The CDR3 region has the DNA TGTGCCAGCAGTTTTGGGGGGGCCTCCGAGCAGTACTTC.